Only a few counts were recorded for the clone carrying this TCR beta chain. Its antigen is as yet unknown. The data belong to a study of glioma-infiltrating T cells. TCR alpha and beta CDR3 regions were amplified from RNA using iRepertoire nested multiplex PCR. TCRdb re-called the multiplex PCR reads with MiXCR, one entry per CDR3 protein. The sample has approximately 90,000 distinct CDR3 sequences, about a quarter seen once. Whole-study results and caveats: Only very few CDR3 sequences appeared in both tissue and blood.

Between the trimmed V and J ends, which lost 7 bases and 3 bases, there was a span of 18 bases. The CDR3 sequence is 16 residues long. Per germline, CDR1 SNHLY and CDR2 FYNNEI. The source of this sequence is a human donor with low-grade glioma or glioblastoma, undergoing nonglioma brain surgery, or in good health (not recorded which). V and J are TRBV2 and TRBJ2-2, with D possibly being TRBD2 (6 bases). Specimen: glioma tissue, nonneoplastic brain tissue, or PBMCs (not recorded which). The CDR3 DNA follows: TGTGCCAGCACCGAGCGCGGGACCACTGACACCGGGGAGCTGTTTTTT. The encoded protein is CASTERGTTDTGELFF.